The clone carrying this T cell receptor beta chain was detected ten times or more. Time point specified: sample taken at primary tumor resection. Tumor, nontumor lung or frozen PBMC supplied whole RNA that was sequenced unsorted. TCRdb reprocessed the 5' RACE reads with MiXCR, giving one entry per CDR3 protein. The sample comprises 50,000 to 65,000 distinct CDR3 sequences, 8% to 9% of which are singletons, and over 13% rests with the top ten. This entry belongs to a study of spatial heterogeneity in lung cancer. Trimming cost V 0 bases and J 4 bases, with 4 bases left between them. CDR3 length: 13 residues. CDR1 is SGDLS, CDR2 YYNGEE, per germline.

This TCR was recovered from a female donor with early-stage non-small cell lung cancer. The sequenced sample was PBMCs, obtained at surgery. The chain uses TRBV9 and TRBJ2-2; D unresolved. The CDR3 is CASSVGATGELFF. CDR3 DNA: TGTGCCAGCAGCGTAGGTGCCACCGGGGAGCTGTTTTTT.